The 22 T cell receptor beta chains presented below share a single source sample, sequenced in a study of CD8 T cells in ankylosing spondylitis. Using its own MiXCR run on the 5' RACE reads, TCRdb lists one record per CDR3 protein. The table has approximately 290,000 distinct CDR3 sequences, around 21% seen once. The sequencing sample was made of blood, either unsorted or a sorted T cell fraction (not recorded which). These receptors were taken from a female donor with ankylosing spondylitis or in good health (not recorded which).

This clonotype was observed at least ten times. The J gene is TRBJ2-5, the V gene TRBV5-1; TRBD1 matches 7 bases. Trimming removed 4 bases from V and 7 bases from J; junction bases left unmatched: 10. This CDR3 has 14 residues. Germline-derived CDR1 and CDR2 are SGHRS and YFSETQ. The DNA for the CDR3 is TGCGCCAGCAGCCTAACCGGGACAGAAGGGACCCAGTACTTC. Protein sequence: CASSLTGTEGTQYF. The full variable domain, in which reference TRBV5-1 and TRBJ2-5 provide the parts outside the CDR3, is KAGVTQTPRYLIKTRGQQVTLSCSPISGHRSVSWYQQTPGQGLQFLFEYFSETQRNKGNFPGRFSGRQFSNSRSEMNVSTLELGDSALYLCASSLTGTEGTQYFGPGTRLLVL.

The gene calls are TRBV6-2 or TRBV6-3 and TRBJ2-5; D is perhaps TRBD1 or TRBD2 (5 bases each). Trimming stripped 7 bases from V and 7 bases from J, with 19 bases between. The CDR3 has 14 amino acids. Germline assignment: CDR1 MNHEY and CDR2 SVGEGT. This chain's CDR3 is CASNRRQSFGTQYF. CDR3 sequence (DNA): TGTGCCAGCAACAGGAGGCAGAGCTTTGGGACCCAGTACTTC.

The gene calls are TRBV12-3 or TRBV12-4 and TRBJ2-3; D call uncertain. V gave up 7 bases and J gave up 2 bases, with 13 bases separating them. The CDR3 contains 14 residues. CDR3 in amino acids: CASTALRFTDTQYF. The CDR3 DNA reads as TGTGCCAGCACCGCTCTGAGATTCACAGATACGCAGTATTTT.

This clonotype came up a few times. J is TRBJ2-7 and V is TRBV20-1; 9 bases align to TRBD2. V was pared by 1 base and J by 3 bases, with 7 bases of the junction left unmatched. CDR1 and CDR2 from the germline V gene are DFQATT and SNEGSKA (reference sequence). The CDR3 consists of 15 residues. CDR3 sequence reads: CSARALAGPHYEQYF. The CDR3, as DNA: TGCAGTGCTAGAGCCCTAGCGGGGCCCCACTACGAGCAGTACTTC.

This clonotype was observed at least ten times. This rearrangement joins TRBV12-3 or TRBV12-4 to TRBJ2-1; unclear D gene. Trimming cost V 5 bases and J 11 bases, with 13 bases left between them. The CDR3 extends over 12 amino acids. The CDR3 reads CASSPRTGQQFF. CDR3 in DNA: TGTGCCAGCAGTCCCCGAACGGGCCAGCAGTTCTTC.

This sequence joins TRBV3-1 and TRBJ2-3; 7 bases match TRBD1. CDR3 length equals 16 residues. Germline CDR1 and CDR2: LGHDT and YNNKEL (reference sequence). V lost 1 base, J lost 4 bases, and 8 bases stayed unmatched. CDR3 in DNA: TGTGCCAGCAGCCAAGGGTACAGGGGATCCCCAGATACGCAGTATTTT. Protein product: CASSQGYRGSPDTQYF.

J is TRBJ2-1 and V is TRBV10-3; 10 nucleotides match TRBD2. The germline CDR1 and CDR2 sequences are ENHRY and SYGVKD. V trimming: 4 bases; J trimming: 5 bases; junction bases outside the gene matches: 11. The CDR3 spans 17 residues. CDR3 in amino acids: CAISVSPPSGSHNEQFF. As DNA, the CDR3 is TGTGCCATCAGTGTTTCCCCCCCTAGCGGGAGTCACAATGAGCAGTTCTTC.

The J gene is TRBJ1-6, the V gene TRBV28, with D unclear. V lost 1 base and J 13 bases, leaving 17 bases between the germline ends. The CDR3 covers 15 residues. Germline values: CDR1 MDHEN, CDR2 SYDVKM. The CDR3 DNA follows: TGTGCCAGCAGTTTATCGGTGGCCAGCTTGGGGCCCCTCCACTTT. This translates into CASSLSVASLGPLHF.

V gene TRBV28 combines with J gene TRBJ1-4; tentatively, D is TRBD1 (6 bases). V lost 6 bases and J lost 5, with 13 bases in between. The CDR3 contains 14 residues. Germline V gene sequence: CDR1 MDHEN, CDR2 SYDVKM. The CDR3 loop is CASRLQGTNEKLFF. The CDR3 region has the DNA TGTGCCAGCAGACTACAGGGAACGAATGAAAAACTGTTTTTT.

The table lists this clonotype with many counts. CDR3 nucleotides: TGCAGCGTTTTCACAGGGATGACTGAAGCTTTCTTT. It yields the protein CSVFTGMTEAFF. The V call is TRBV29-1, the J call TRBJ1-1; a weak D match, TRBD1 (6 bases). Deletions cut 5 bases from V and 5 bases from J, with 12 bases between. The V gene's germline CDR1 is SQVTM and CDR2 ANQGSEA. This CDR3 has 12 residues.

This clonotype occurred a few times. The chain couples TRBV6-2 or TRBV6-3 to TRBJ1-6; D call uncertain. This CDR3 has 12 residues. The germline V and J ends were trimmed by 2 bases and 10 bases, with 6 bases remaining between them. The germline CDR1 and CDR2 sequences are MNHEY and SVGEGT. DNA for the CDR3: TGTGCCAGCAGTTACCCTGGGTCACCCCTCCACTTT. Translating it yields CASSYPGSPLHF.

This clonotype has a handful of counts. This chain joins TRBV7-2 and TRBJ2-1, with 13 bases lining up with TRBD2. The germline CDR1 and CDR2 sequences are SGHTA and FQGNSA. Trimming at V came to 6 bases and at J to 10 bases, leaving 6 bases not matched to a gene. This CDR3 comprises 14 residues. DNA of the CDR3: TGTGCCAGCAGTCATGGACTAGCGGGAGCCGAGCAGTTCTTC. Its protein is CASSHGLAGAEQFF.

This clonotype was recorded a few times. V and J are TRBV10-1 and TRBJ2-1; D ambiguous. Germline V gene lookup returns CDR1 WNHNN and CDR2 SYGVQD (reference sequence). With 3 bases removed from V and 11 bases from J, the gap between germline ends came to 8 bases. This CDR3 region has 11 residues. The CDR3 reads CASSEGQQQFF. In DNA, the CDR3 is TGCGCCAGCAGTGAAGGCCAGCAGCAGTTCTTC.

This clonotype was seen only a few times. This chain connects TRBV3-1 to TRBJ2-7; 11 bases agree with TRBD2. V lost 1 base to trimming and J lost 3 bases; unmatched junction nucleotides: 2. Germline V lookup: CDR1 LGHDT, CDR2 YNNKEL (reference sequence). This CDR3 contains 15 residues. The CDR3 loop reads CASSQVSGRGYEQYF. The DNA of the CDR3 is TGTGCCAGCAGCCAAGTTAGCGGGAGGGGCTACGAGCAGTACTTC.

The V and J genes are TRBV10-3 and TRBJ2-7; D is unresolved. Germline V gives CDR1 ENHRY, CDR2 SYGVKD. The CDR3 runs 14 residues. With 3 bases removed from V and 3 bases from J, the gap between germline ends came to 12 bases. The chain's CDR3 is CAISDGLTGYEQYF. In nucleotides, the CDR3 is TGTGCCATCAGTGACGGGCTGACGGGCTACGAGCAGTACTTC.

The CDR3 region is CAAGNGELFF. The CDR3 nucleotides are TGTGCCGCCGGAAACGGGGAGCTGTTTTTT. V usage is TRBV6-2 or TRBV6-3 and J usage is TRBJ2-2; D is unresolved. The V gene lost 11 bases and the J gene lost 7 bases, with 8 bases spanning the gap. Germline V gives CDR1 MNHEY, CDR2 SVGEGT. This CDR3 has 10 amino acids.

In nucleotides, the CDR3 is TGTGCCAGCTCACCAGATAGGATGACCTACGAGCAGTACTTC. Translated, it gives CASSPDRMTYEQYF. The chain uses TRBV18 and TRBJ2-7; D is ambiguous. From germline, CDR1 is KGHSH and CDR2 LQKENI. The CDR3 covers 14 residues. V was shortened by 2 bases and J by 2 bases, with 10 bases between the two germline ends.

This clonotype occurred a few times. The rearrangement links TRBV7-9 to TRBJ1-4, with unresolved D. V was cut by 11 bases and J by 8 bases, with 21 bases left in between. Germline V gene data show CDR1 as SEHNR and CDR2 as FQNEAQ (reference sequence). CDR3 length equals 14 residues. CDR3 sequence: CAGSSTSSREKLFF. The CDR3 bases are TGTGCCGGGTCATCTACGTCCTCTAGGGAAAAACTGTTTTTT.

This clonotype appeared a few times. V is TRBV5-5 and J is TRBJ2-2; D is uncertain. V shed 1 base and J shed 0 bases, with 10 bases lying between them. This CDR3 comprises 16 residues. Germline V lookup: CDR1 SGHKS, CDR2 YYEKEE (reference sequence). The CDR3 DNA reads TGTGCCAGCAGCTTGTTGGGCCAGACGAACACCGGGGAGCTGTTTTTT. Amino acids: CASSLLGQTNTGELFF. Supplemented by reference TRBV5-5 and TRBJ2-2, the full variable domain reads DAGVTQSPTHLIKTRGQQVTLRCSPISGHKSVSWYQQVLGQGPQFIFQYYEKEERGRGNFPDRFSARQFPNYSSELNVNALLLGDSALYLCASSLLGQTNTGELFFGEGSRLTVL.

The chain has TRBV7-2 and TRBJ1-2; 8 bases are shared with TRBD1. This CDR3 is 15 amino acids long. Germline V lookup: CDR1 SGHTA, CDR2 FQGNSA. After removal of 5 bases from V and 4 bases from J, the junction contained 9 bases not matched to a gene. CDR3 region: CASSPAGQGSYGYTF. Here the CDR3 DNA reads TGTGCCAGCAGCCCCGCAGGACAGGGTAGCTATGGCTACACCTTC.

The rearrangement uses TRBV11-2 and TRBJ2-5; tentatively, D is TRBD2 (5 bases). The V gene's germline CDR1 is SGHAT and CDR2 FQNNGV. This CDR3 region has 13 residues. Trimming shortened V by 5 bases and J by 2 bases, and 9 bases separated the two germline ends. DNA for the CDR3: TGTGCCAGCAGCACCGGGATTCAAGAGACCCAGTACTTC. It translates to CASSTGIQETQYF. The entire variable domain, with the rest obtained from reference TRBV11-2 and TRBJ2-5, is as follows: EAGVAQSPRYKIIEKRQSVAFWCNPISGHATLYWYQQILGQGPKLLIQFQNNGVVDDSQLPKDRFSAERLKGVDSTLKIQPAKLEDSAVYLCASSTGIQETQYFGPGTRLLVL.

V gene TRBV11-2 combines with J gene TRBJ2-7; TRBD2 matches at 12 bases. Germline V CDR1 and CDR2: SGHAT, FQNNGV. The CDR3 is 18 amino acids. J gave up 1 base and V 2 bases, and 9 bases lay outside the gene matches. The CDR3 coding sequence is TGTGCCAGCAGCTTAAGGTCTCTAGCGGGAGGGCTATCCTACGAGCAGTACTTC. Protein sequence: CASSLRSLAGGLSYEQYF.